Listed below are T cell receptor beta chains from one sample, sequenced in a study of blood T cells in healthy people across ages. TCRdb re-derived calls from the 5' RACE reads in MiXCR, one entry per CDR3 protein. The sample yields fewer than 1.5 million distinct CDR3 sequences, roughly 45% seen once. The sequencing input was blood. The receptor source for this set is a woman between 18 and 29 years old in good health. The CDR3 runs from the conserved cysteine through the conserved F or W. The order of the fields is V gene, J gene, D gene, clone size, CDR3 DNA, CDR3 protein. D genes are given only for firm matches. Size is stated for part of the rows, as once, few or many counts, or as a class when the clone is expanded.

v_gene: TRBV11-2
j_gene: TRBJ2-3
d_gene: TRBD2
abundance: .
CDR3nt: TGTGCCAGCAGCTCCTCTAGCGGGAGGGCAGATACGCAGTATTTT
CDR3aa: CASSSSSGRADTQYF

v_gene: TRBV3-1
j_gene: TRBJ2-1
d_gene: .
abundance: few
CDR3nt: TGTGCCAGCAGCCAAGGGTGGAAGAATGAGCAGTTCTTC
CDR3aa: CASSQGWKNEQFF

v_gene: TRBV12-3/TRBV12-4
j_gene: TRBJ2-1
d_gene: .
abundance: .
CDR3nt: TGTTCCAGCAACCGGGACAATTTGGGGGAGCAGTTCTTC
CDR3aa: CSSNRDNLGEQFF

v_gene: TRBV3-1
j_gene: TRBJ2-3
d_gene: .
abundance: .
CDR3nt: TGTGCCAGCAGCCCGAGGACCTACATCACAGATACGCAGTATTTT
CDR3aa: CASSPRTYITDTQYF

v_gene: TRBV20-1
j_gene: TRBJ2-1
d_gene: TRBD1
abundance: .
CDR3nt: TGCAGTGCTTGGGACAGGGGCAATGAGCAGTTCTTC
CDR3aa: CSAWDRGNEQFF

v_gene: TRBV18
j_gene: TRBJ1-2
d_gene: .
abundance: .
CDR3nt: TGTGCCAGCTCACCCCGGGCCGAGGACACCACAACTACCTCTGGCTACACCTTC
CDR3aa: CASSPRAEDTTTTSGYTF

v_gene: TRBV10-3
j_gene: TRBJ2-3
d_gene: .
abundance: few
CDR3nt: TGTGCCATCAGTGGACTGAGGACCTTCACAGATACGCAGTATTTT
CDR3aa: CAISGLRTFTDTQYF

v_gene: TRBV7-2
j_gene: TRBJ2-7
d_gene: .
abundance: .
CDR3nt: TGTGCCAGCAGCTTAGCGCCTCCCGGCCTCGGCGAGCAGTACTTC
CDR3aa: CASSLAPPGLGEQYF

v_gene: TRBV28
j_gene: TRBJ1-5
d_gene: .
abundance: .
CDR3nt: TGTGCCAGCAGCCGTTATAATAGCAATCAGCCCCAGCATTTT
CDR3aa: CASSRYNSNQPQHF

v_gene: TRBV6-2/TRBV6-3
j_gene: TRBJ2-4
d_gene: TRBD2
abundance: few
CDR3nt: TGTGCCAGCATTGGACTAGCGGGATTTCTAGCCAAAAACATTCAGTACTTC
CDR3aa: CASIGLAGFLAKNIQYF

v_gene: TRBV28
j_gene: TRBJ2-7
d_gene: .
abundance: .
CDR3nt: TGTGCCAGCGCCGGCCAGACAGGAGGCTACGAGCAGTACTTC
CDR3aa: CASAGQTGGYEQYF

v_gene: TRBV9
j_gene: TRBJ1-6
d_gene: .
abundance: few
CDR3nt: TGTGCCAGCACCCCCGGGGGGGGTAATTCACCCCTCCACTTT
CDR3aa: CASTPGGGNSPLHF

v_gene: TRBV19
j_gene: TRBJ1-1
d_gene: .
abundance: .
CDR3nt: TGTGCCACCTCTGAGACAGGCGCTGAAGCTTTCTTT
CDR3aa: CATSETGAEAFF

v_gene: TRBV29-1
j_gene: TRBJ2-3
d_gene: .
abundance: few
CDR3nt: TGCAGCGTTGAGAAGACAGGTACAGATACGCAGTATTTT
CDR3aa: CSVEKTGTDTQYF

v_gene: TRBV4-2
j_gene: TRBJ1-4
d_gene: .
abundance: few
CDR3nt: TGTGCCAGCGGCCTTGGGTCGGGGGAAAAACTGTTTTTT
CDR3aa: CASGLGSGEKLFF

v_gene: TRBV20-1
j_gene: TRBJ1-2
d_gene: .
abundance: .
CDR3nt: TGCAGTGCTTCGGACGGTTCTAACTATGGCTACACCTTC
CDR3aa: CSASDGSNYGYTF

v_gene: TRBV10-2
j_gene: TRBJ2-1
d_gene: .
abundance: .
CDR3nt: TGCGCCAGCACCCGGGACCCCCTGAATGAGCAGTTCTTC
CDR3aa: CASTRDPLNEQFF

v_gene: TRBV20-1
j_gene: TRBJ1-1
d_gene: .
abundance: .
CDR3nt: TGCAGTGCTACCCAGGGGAGGAGAGGTGAAGCTTTCTTT
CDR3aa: CSATQGRRGEAFF

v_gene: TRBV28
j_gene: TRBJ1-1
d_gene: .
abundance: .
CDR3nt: TGTGCCAGCAGGATCTACAGGGATTCGGACACTGAAGCTTTCTTT
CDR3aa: CASRIYRDSDTEAFF

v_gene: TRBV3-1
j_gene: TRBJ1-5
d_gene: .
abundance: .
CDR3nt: TGTGCCAGCAGCCTTAATGGGGAGGCTCAGCCCCAGCATTTT
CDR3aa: CASSLNGEAQPQHF

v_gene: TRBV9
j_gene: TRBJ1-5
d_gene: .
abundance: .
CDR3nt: TGTGCCAGCAGCGTAGACGGGCAGCCCCAGCATTTT
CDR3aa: CASSVDGQPQHF

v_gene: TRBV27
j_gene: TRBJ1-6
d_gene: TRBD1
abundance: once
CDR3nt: TGTGCCAGCAGTTTCCAGGGGGCCGCCAGACCACCCCTCCACTTT
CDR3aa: CASSFQGAARPPLHF

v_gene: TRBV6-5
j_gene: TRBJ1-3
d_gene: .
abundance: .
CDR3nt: TGTGCCAGCAGGGACTGGGGCGGGGGCAGTCGGGACACCATATATTTT
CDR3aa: CASRDWGGGSRDTIYF

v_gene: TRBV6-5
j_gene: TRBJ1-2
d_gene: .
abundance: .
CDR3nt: TGTGCCGGCAGTCAACAGGGAAACCCTAACTATGGCTACACCTTC
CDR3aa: CAGSQQGNPNYGYTF

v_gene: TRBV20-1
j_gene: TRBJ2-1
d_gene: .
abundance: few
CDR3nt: TGCAGTGCTAGAGATTGGAGGCGGGGCAACTCCTACAATGAGCAGTTCTTC
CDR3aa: CSARDWRRGNSYNEQFF

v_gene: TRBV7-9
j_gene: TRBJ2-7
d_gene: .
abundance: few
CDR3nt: TGTGCCAGCAGGCGCGAGGGTATCTACGAGCAGTACTTC
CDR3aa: CASRREGIYEQYF

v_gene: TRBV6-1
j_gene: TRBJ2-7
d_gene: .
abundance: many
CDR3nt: TGTGCCAGCAAAAGGACCGGGGACAATTCCTACGAGCAGTACTTC
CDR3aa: CASKRTGDNSYEQYF

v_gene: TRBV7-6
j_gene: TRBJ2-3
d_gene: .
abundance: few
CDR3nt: TGTGCCAGCAGCTTAGGTCAGGGGTCCAGCACAGATACGCAGTATTTT
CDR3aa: CASSLGQGSSTDTQYF

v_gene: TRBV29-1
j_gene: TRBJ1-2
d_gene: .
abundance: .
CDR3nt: TGCAGCGTTGTTATTCCGGCGAATGTTGGCTACACCTTC
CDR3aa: CSVVIPANVGYTF

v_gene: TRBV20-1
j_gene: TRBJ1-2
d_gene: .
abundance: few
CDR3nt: TGCAGTGCTAGAGATGGGGGGACATCCACTAACTATGGCTACACCTTC
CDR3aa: CSARDGGTSTNYGYTF

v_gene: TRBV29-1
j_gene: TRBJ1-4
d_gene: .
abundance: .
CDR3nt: TGCAGCGTTGGGGGCGCTGAGGGAAAACTGTTTTTT
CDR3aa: CSVGGAEGKLFF

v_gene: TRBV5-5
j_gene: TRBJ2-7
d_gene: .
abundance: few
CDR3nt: TGTGCCAGCAGCCCTGGGGCGGGGAGCTCCTACGAGCAGTACTTC
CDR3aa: CASSPGAGSSYEQYF

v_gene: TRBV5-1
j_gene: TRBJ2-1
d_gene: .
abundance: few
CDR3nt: TGCGCCAGCAGCTCCACTCGTAGCTCCTACAATGAGCAGTTCTTC
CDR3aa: CASSSTRSSYNEQFF

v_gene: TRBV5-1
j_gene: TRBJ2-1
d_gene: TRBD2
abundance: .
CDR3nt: TGCGCCAGCAGCTTGGGACTAGCGGGAGACCAGCAGTTCTTC
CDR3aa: CASSLGLAGDQQFF

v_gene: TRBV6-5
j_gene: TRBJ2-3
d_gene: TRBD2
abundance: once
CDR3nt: TGTGCCAGCAGTTACTCACTAGCGGGGGATTCGGCAGATACGCAGTATTTT
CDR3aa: CASSYSLAGDSADTQYF

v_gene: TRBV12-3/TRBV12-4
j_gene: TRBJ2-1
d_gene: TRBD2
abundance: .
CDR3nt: TGTGCCAGCAGTCCTAGCGGGAGATCTACCTACAATGAGCAGTTCTTC
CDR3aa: CASSPSGRSTYNEQFF

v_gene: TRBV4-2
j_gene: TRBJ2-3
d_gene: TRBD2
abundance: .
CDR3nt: TGTGCCAGCAGCCAAGGAGTCGGCGGACTAGCGGGCACCCCCCCTTTCACAGATACGCAGTATTTT
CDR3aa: CASSQGVGGLAGTPPFTDTQYF

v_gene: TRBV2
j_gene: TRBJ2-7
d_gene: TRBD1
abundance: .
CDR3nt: TGTGCCAGCAGGTGGACAGGATTCGAGCAGTACTTC
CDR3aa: CASRWTGFEQYF